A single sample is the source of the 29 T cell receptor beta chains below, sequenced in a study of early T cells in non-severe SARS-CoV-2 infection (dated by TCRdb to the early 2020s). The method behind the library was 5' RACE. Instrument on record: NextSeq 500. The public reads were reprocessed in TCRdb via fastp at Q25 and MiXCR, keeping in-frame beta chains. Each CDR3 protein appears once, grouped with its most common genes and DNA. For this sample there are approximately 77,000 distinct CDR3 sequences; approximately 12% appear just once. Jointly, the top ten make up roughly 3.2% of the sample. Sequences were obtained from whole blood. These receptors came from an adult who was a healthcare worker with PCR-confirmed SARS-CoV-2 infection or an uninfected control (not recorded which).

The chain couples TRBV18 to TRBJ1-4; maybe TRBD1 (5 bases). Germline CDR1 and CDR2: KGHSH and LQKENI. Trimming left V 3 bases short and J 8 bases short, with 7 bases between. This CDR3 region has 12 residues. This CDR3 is CASSPGDEKLFF. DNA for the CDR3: TGTGCCAGCTCACCGGGGGACGAAAAACTGTTTTTT.

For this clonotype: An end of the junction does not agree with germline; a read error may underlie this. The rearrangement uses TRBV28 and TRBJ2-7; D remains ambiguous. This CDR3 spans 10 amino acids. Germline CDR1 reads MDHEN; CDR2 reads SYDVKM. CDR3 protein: CASTDAGRDF. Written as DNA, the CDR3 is TGTGCCAGCACTGATGCAGGCCGAGACTTC.

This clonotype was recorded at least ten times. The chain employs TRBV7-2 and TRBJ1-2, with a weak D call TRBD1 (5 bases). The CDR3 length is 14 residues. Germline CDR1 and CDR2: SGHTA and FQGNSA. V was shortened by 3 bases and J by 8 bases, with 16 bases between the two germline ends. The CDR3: CASSFDSGRGGYTF. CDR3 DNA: TGTGCCAGCAGCTTCGACAGCGGGAGAGGGGGCTACACCTTC.

CDR3 coding DNA: TGTGCCAGCAGCCTCAGACAGGGGGCGTCTTCCTACAATGAGCAGTTCTTC. Translation gives CASSLRQGASSYNEQFF. The chain employs TRBV11-2 and TRBJ2-1, with 10 bases aligning to TRBD1. The ends lost 5 bases at V and 1 base at J; junction bases unmatched: 8. The CDR3 loop spans 17 amino acids. Germline V gives CDR1 SGHAT, CDR2 FQNNGV.

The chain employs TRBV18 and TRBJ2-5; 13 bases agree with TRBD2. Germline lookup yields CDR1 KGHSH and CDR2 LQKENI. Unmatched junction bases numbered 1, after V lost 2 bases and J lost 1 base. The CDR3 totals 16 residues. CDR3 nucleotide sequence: TGTGCCAGCTCACCAGGGACTAGCGGGGTCCAAGAGACCCAGTACTTC. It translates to CASSPGTSGVQETQYF.

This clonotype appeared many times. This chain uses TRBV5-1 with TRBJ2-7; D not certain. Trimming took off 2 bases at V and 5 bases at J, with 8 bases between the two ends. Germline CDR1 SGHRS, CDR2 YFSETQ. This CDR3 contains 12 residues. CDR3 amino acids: CASSFARNEQYF. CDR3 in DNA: TGCGCCAGCAGCTTCGCACGGAACGAGCAGTACTTC.

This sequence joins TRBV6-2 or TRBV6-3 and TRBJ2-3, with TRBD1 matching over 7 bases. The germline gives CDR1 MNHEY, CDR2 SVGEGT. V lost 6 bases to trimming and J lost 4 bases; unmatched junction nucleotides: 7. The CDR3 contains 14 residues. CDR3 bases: TGTGCCAGCAGAAGGACAGGCCCTCCAGATACGCAGTATTTT. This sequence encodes CASRRTGPPDTQYF.

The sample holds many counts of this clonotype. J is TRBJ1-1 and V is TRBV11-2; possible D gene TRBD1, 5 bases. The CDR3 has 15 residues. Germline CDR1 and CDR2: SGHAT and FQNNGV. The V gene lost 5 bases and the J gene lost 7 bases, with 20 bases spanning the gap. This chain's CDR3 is CASSPRWRGSGEAFF. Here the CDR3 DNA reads TGTGCCAGCAGCCCCCGGTGGAGGGGTTCGGGTGAAGCTTTCTTT.

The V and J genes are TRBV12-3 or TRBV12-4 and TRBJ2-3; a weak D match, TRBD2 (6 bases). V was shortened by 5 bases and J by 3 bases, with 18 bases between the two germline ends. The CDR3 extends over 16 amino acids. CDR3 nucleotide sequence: TGTGCCAGCAGTCCGACTAGAGGGTTAGAGACAGATACGCAGTATTTT. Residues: CASSPTRGLETDTQYF.

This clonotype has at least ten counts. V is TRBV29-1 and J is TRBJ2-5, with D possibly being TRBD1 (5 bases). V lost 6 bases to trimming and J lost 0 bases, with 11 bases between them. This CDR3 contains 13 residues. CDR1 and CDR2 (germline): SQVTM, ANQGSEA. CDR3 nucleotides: TGCAGCGTGGAGACAGCCAACCAAGAGACCCAGTACTTC. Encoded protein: CSVETANQETQYF.

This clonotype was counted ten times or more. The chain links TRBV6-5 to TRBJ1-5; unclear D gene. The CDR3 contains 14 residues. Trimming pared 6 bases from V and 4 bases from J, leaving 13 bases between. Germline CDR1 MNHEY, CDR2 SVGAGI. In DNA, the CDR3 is TGTGCCAGCAGACCGGGAGCAATGAATCAGCCCCAGCATTTT. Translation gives CASRPGAMNQPQHF.

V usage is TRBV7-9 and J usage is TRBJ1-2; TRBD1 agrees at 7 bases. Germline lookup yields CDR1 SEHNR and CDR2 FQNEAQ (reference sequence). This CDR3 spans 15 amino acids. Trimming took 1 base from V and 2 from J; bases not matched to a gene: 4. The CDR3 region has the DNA TGTGCCAGCAGCTTAGGAGGGGGCACAAACTATGGCTACACCTTC. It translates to CASSLGGGTNYGYTF.

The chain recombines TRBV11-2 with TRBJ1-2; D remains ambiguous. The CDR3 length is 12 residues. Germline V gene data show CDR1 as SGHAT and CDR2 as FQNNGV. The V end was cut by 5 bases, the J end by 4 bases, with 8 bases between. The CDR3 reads CASSLTSYGYTF. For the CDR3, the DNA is TGTGCCAGCAGCCTAACGAGCTATGGCTACACCTTC.

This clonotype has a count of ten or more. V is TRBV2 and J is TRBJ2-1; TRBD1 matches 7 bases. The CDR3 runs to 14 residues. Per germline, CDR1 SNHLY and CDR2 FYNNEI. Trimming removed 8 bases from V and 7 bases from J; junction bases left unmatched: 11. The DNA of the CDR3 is TGTGCCAGCGATGGTGAGGGGGCGCCTAATGAGCAGTTCTTC. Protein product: CASDGEGAPNEQFF.

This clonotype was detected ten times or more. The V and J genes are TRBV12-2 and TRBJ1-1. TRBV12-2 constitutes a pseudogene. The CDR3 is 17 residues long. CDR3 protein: CASRLGKGEVQDTEAFF. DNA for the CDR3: TGTGCAAGTCGCTTAGGGAAAGGTGAGGTTCAGGACACTGAAGCTTTCTTT.

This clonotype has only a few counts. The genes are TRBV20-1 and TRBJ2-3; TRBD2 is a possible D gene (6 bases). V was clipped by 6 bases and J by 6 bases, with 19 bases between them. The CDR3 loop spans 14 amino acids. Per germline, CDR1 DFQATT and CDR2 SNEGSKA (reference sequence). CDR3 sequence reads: CSALLREGRDTQYF. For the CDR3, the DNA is TGCAGTGCCCTATTGAGGGAAGGGAGGGATACGCAGTATTTT.

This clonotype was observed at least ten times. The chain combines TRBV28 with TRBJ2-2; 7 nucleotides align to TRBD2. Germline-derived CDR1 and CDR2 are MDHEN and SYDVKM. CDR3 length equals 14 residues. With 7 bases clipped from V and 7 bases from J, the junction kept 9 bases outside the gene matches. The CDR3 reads CASTLAGENGELFF. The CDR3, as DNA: TGTGCCAGCACCCTGGCGGGAGAAAACGGGGAGCTGTTTTTT.

CDR3 sequence (DNA): TGTGCCAGCAGCTTAGGGGACAGGTTTTATAGCAATCAGCCCCAGCATTTT. This gives the protein CASSLGDRFYSNQPQHF. The chain is built from TRBV7-9 and TRBJ1-5; 8 nucleotides match TRBD1. Trimming cost V 1 base and J 0 bases; bases outside gene matches: 5. Germline assignment: CDR1 SEHNR and CDR2 FQNEAQ (reference sequence). The CDR3 loop spans 17 amino acids.

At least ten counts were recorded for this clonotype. The CDR3 sequence is CSASGTALAGVNEQFF. The DNA for the CDR3 is TGCAGTGCTAGCGGTACGGCACTAGCGGGAGTAAATGAGCAGTTCTTC. J is TRBJ2-1 and V is TRBV20-1, with 11 bases that match TRBD2. The ends lost 3 bases at V and 7 bases at J; junction bases unmatched: 11. Germline V gene lookup returns CDR1 DFQATT and CDR2 SNEGSKA (reference sequence). The CDR3 extends over 16 amino acids.

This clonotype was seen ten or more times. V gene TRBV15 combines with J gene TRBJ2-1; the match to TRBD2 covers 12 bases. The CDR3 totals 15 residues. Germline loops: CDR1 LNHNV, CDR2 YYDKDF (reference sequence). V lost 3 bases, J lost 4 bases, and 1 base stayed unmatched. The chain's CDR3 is CATSRTSGSYNEQFF. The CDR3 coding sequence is TGTGCCACCAGCAGGACTAGCGGGAGTTACAATGAGCAGTTCTTC. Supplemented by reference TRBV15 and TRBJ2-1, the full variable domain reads DAMVIQNPRYQVTQFGKPVTLSCSQTLNHNVMYWYQQKSSQAPKLLFHYYDKDFNNEADTPDNFQSRRPNTSFCFLDIRSPGLGDTAMYLCATSRTSGSYNEQFFGPGTRLTVL.

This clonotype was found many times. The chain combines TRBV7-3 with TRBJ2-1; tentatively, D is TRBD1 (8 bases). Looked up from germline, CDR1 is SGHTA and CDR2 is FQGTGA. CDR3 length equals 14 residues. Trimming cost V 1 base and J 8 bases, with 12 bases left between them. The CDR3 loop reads CASSLNTGGDEQFF. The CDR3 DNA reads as TGTGCCAGCAGCTTAAATACAGGGGGGGATGAGCAGTTCTTC.

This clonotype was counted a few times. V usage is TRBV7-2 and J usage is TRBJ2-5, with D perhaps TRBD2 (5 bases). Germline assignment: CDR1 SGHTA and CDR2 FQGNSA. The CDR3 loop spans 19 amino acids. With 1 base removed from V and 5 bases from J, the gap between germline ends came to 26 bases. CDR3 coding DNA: TGTGCCAGCAGCTTAGGAATAAGAGACTTTAGACGAAGGGAGGAGACCCAGTACTTC. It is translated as CASSLGIRDFRRREETQYF.

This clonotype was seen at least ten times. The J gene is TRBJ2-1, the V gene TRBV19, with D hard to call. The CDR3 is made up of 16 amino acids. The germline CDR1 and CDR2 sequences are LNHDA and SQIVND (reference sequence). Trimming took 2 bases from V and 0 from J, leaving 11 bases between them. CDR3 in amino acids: CASSILVTSSYNEQFF. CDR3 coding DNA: TGTGCCAGTAGTATATTGGTGACAAGCTCCTACAATGAGCAGTTCTTC.

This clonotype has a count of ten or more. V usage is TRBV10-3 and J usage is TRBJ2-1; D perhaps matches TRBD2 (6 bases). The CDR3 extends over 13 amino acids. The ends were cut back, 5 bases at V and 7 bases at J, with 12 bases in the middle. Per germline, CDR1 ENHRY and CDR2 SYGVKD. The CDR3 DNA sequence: TGTGCCATCAGTCGGGAGTTAGGGAATGAGCAGTTCTTC. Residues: CAISRELGNEQFF.

The CDR3 nucleotides are TGTGCCAGCAGTCGGCCCGGGACAGGGGTGAGGGAGCTGTTTTTT. Amino acid sequence: CASSRPGTGVRELFF. The J gene is TRBJ2-2, the V gene TRBV28, with 10 bases that match TRBD1. CDR3 length: 15 amino acids. The germline CDR1 and CDR2 sequences are MDHEN and SYDVKM. Trimming took 5 bases from V and 9 from J; bases not matched to a gene: 9.

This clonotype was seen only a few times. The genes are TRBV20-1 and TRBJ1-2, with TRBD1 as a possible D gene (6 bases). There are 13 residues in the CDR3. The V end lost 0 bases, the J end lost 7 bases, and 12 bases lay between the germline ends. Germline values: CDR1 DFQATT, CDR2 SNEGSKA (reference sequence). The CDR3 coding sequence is TGCAGTGCTAGAGATCCCAGGGGAAGTGGCTACACCTTC. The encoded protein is CSARDPRGSGYTF.

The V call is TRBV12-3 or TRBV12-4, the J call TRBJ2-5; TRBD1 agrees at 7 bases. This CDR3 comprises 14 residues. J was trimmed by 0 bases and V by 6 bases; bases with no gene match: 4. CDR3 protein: CASSPGQYQETQYF. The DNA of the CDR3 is TGTGCCAGCAGCCCGGGACAGTACCAAGAGACCCAGTACTTC.

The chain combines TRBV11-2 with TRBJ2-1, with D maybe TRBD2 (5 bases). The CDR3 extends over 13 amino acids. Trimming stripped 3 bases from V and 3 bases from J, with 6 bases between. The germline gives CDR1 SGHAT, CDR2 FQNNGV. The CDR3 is CASSFDYYNEQFF. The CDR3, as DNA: TGTGCCAGCAGCTTCGACTACTACAATGAGCAGTTCTTC.

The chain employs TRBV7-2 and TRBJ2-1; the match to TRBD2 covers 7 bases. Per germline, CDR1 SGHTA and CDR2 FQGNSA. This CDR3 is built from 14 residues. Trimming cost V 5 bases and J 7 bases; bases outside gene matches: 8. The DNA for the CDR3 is TGTGCCAGCAGCCGGATGACTAGCAGTAATGAGCAGTTCTTC. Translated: CASSRMTSSNEQFF.